Below, 30 T cell receptor beta chains from the same sample are listed, as sequenced in a study of blood T cell repertoires in COVID-19 (dated by TCRdb to 2020 to 2021). Receptor amplification or capture employed the immunoSEQ multiplex PCR assay. In TCRdb, the immuneACCESS table is reduced to in-frame sequences with V and J assigned. These tables do not hold every clone; where another copy was compared, an unresolved V gene accounts for under half, and the others remain unexplained. The sample table contains some 500,000 clones; only one count was recorded for roughly 90% of them. About 1.7% of the sample is taken by the ten largest. The material sequenced was PBMCs or T cells enriched from blood (not recorded which). These receptors all come from a middle-aged woman who had recovered from COVID-19.

The rearrangement uses TRBV9 and TRBJ2-1, with D perhaps TRBD2 (5 bases). Trimming removed 4 bases from V and 1 base from J, with 18 bases in between. The CDR3 runs 17 residues. Germline CDR1 SGDLS, CDR2 YYNGEE. The CDR3 region has the DNA TGTGCCAGCAGCCCAAGGGTGGGAGTGGTATCCTACAATGAGCAGTTCTTC. Its protein is CASSPRVGVVSYNEQFF.

The rearrangement links TRBV11-2 to TRBJ1-1; 7 bases line up with TRBD1. The CDR3 is made up of 15 amino acids. Unmatched junction bases numbered 6, after V lost 5 bases and J lost 0 bases. The germline CDR1 and CDR2 sequences are SGHAT and FQNNGV. The CDR3 sequence is CASSPPTGVNTEAFF. The DNA for the CDR3 is TGTGCCAGCAGCCCACCCACAGGGGTGAACACTGAAGCTTTCTTT.

The V and J genes are TRBV4-1 and TRBJ2-7; TRBD2 matches 10 bases. V lost 7 bases and J lost 2; bases outside the gene matches: 8. This CDR3 comprises 15 residues. Germline CDR1 and CDR2: MGHRA and YSYEKL. In nucleotides, the CDR3 is TGCGCCAGCACCGAAACCCTAGCGGGAGCCTACGAGCAGTACTTC. Encoded protein: CASTETLAGAYEQYF.

In DNA, the CDR3 is TGTGCCATCTCGGGGGTGGGCCAAGAGACCCAGTACTTC. Amino acid sequence: CAISGVGQETQYF. The chain carries TRBV10-3 and TRBJ2-5, with D possibly being TRBD2 (6 bases). Trimming pared 8 bases from V and 1 base from J, leaving 11 bases between. This CDR3 is 13 amino acids long. CDR1 and CDR2 (germline): ENHRY, SYGVKD.

The gene calls are TRBV19 and TRBJ2-1; 11 bases agree with TRBD2. Germline-derived CDR1 and CDR2 are LNHDA and SQIVND (reference sequence). The CDR3 totals 17 residues. The J segment lost 10 bases and the V segment lost 4 bases, leaving 15 bases of the junction unmatched. CDR3: CASSTLQATSGMNEQFF. The CDR3 nucleotides are TGTGCCAGTAGTACCCTTCAGGCGACTAGCGGGATGAACGAGCAGTTCTTC.

This chain links TRBV15 with TRBJ2-1, with 10 bases identical to TRBD2. The V gene's germline CDR1 is LNHNV and CDR2 YYDKDF (reference sequence). V was clipped by 2 bases and J by 8 bases; unmatched bases: 15. The CDR3 has 18 amino acids. Here the CDR3 reads CATSRPTPASGRGDEQFF. The DNA of the CDR3 is TGTGCCACCAGCAGACCAACCCCGGCTAGCGGGAGAGGAGATGAGCAGTTCTTC. Supplemented by reference TRBV15 and TRBJ2-1, the full variable domain reads DAMVIQNPRYQVTQFGKPVTLSCSQTLNHNVMYWYQQKSSQAPKLLFHYYDKDFNNEADTPDNFQSRRPNTSFCFLDIRSPGLGDTAMYLCATSRPTPASGRGDEQFFGPGTRLTVL.

In its sample, this clone was seen once. The sample carries other DNA sequences with the same CDR3. CDR3 in amino acids: CASSSSGGSYGYTF. The CDR3 bases are TGTGCCAGCAGTTCCTCAGGGGGCAGCTATGGCTACACCTTC. This chain connects TRBV7-2 to TRBJ1-2; 8 positions match TRBD1. After removal of 6 bases from V and 4 bases from J, the junction contained 7 bases not matched to a gene. Germline values: CDR1 SGHTA, CDR2 FQGNSA. The CDR3 runs 14 residues. Using reference TRBV7-2 and TRBJ1-2 for the parts outside the CDR3, the full variable domain is GAGVSQSPSNKVTEKGKDVELRCDPISGHTALYWYRQSLGQGLEFLIYFQGNSAPDKSGLPSDRFSAERTGGSVSTLTIQRTQQEDSAVYLCASSSSGGSYGYTFGSGTRLTVV.

The chain links TRBV7-8 to TRBJ1-6; no definite D call. V lost 1 base to trimming and J lost 8 bases, with 9 bases between them. Germline CDR1 and CDR2: SGHVS and FQNEAQ. The CDR3 has 14 amino acids. CDR3 DNA sequence: TGTGCCAGCAGCTTAGAAGTCGGGTATTCACCCCTCCACTTT. Its protein is CASSLEVGYSPLHF.

The table lists this clone with a few counts. The chain combines TRBV6-5 with TRBJ1-1, with 7 nucleotides matching TRBD1. The CDR3 runs 13 residues. Looked up from germline, CDR1 is MNHEY and CDR2 is SVGAGI. V was pared by 2 bases and J by 8 bases, with 5 bases of the junction left unmatched. The CDR3 region is CASSYLDRDEAFF. The CDR3 DNA sequence: TGTGCCAGCAGTTACCTTGACAGGGACGAAGCTTTCTTT.

V gene TRBV19 combines with J gene TRBJ1-6, with 7 bases lining up with TRBD1. The germline CDR1 and CDR2 sequences are LNHDA and SQIVND (reference sequence). Trimming took 2 bases from V and 7 from J; bases not matched to a gene: 5. This CDR3 is built from 15 residues. CDR3 DNA sequence: TGTGCCAGTAGTATAAGAGACAGGGCGAATTCACCCCTCCACTTT. This sequence encodes CASSIRDRANSPLHF.

The count of this clone is one. V usage is TRBV19 and J usage is TRBJ1-6; 8 bases map to TRBD1. V was clipped by 4 bases and J by 10 bases; unmatched bases: 6. The germline gives CDR1 LNHDA, CDR2 SQIVND (reference sequence). This CDR3 region has 14 residues. CDR3 coding DNA: TGTGCCAGTAGTACGGACAGGGCTTCCTCACCCCTCCACTTT. It yields the protein CASSTDRASSPLHF.

The V gene is TRBV24-1, the J gene TRBJ2-1; 9 nucleotides agree with TRBD2. The length of the CDR3 is 16 residues. The germline V gene has CDR1 KGHDR and CDR2 SFDVKD. The J segment lost 6 bases and the V segment lost 4 bases, leaving 9 bases of the junction unmatched. The CDR3 loop is CATSDSLAGTVNEQFF. Written as DNA, the CDR3 is TGTGCCACCAGTGACTCTCTAGCGGGAACGGTCAATGAGCAGTTCTTC.

This sequence joins TRBV7-9 and TRBJ1-6; tentative D call: TRBD1 (6 bases). V shed 5 bases and J shed 6 bases, with 14 bases lying between them. The CDR3 has 15 residues. Germline V gene data show CDR1 as SEHNR and CDR2 as FQNEAQ (reference sequence). The CDR3 protein is CASSTQNRANSPLHF. DNA of the CDR3: TGTGCCAGCAGCACCCAAAACAGGGCTAATTCACCCCTCCACTTT.

V is TRBV5-1 and J is TRBJ2-1; the D is unclear. V dropped 0 bases and J dropped 3 bases, with 16 bases sitting between them. Germline V lookup: CDR1 SGHRS, CDR2 YFSETQ. The CDR3 length is 17 residues. CDR3 coding DNA: TGCGCCAGCAGCTTGGCCAGTGGAAGAAGACTCTACAATGAGCAGTTCTTC. This encodes CASSLASGRRLYNEQFF.

The rearrangement joins TRBV4-3 to TRBJ2-2; D perhaps matches TRBD2 (6 bases). The V and J ends lost 0 bases and 5 bases respectively, with 19 bases between them. This CDR3 is built from 18 residues. Germline V gene sequence: CDR1 LGHNA, CDR2 YSLEER. The CDR3 region has the DNA TGCGCCAGCAGCCAAGATCGGGGCGGGGAAAGGTGGACCGGGGAGCTGTTTTTT. Translation gives CASSQDRGGERWTGELFF.

The chain links TRBV7-8 to TRBJ1-1; 7 positions match TRBD1. The V segment lost 5 bases and the J segment 1 base; nucleotides outside the gene matches: 7. Looked up from germline, CDR1 is SGHVS and CDR2 is FQNEAQ. This CDR3 is built from 15 residues. The CDR3: CASSRLTGPNTEAFF. The CDR3 nucleotides are TGTGCCAGCAGCCGATTGACAGGGCCGAACACTGAAGCTTTCTTT.

This chain links TRBV4-3 with TRBJ2-5; 7 nucleotides agree with TRBD2. V lost 1 base and J lost 5; bases outside the gene matches: 7. This CDR3 region has 15 residues. The V gene's germline CDR1 is LGHNA and CDR2 YSLEER. Written as DNA, the CDR3 is TGCGCCAGCAGCCAAGGACTAGCTCGGTGGGAGACCCAGTACTTC. Protein product: CASSQGLARWETQYF.

The chain joins TRBV19 to TRBJ1-4, with 8 bases aligning to TRBD1. CDR1 and CDR2 from the germline V gene are LNHDA and SQIVND (reference sequence). The CDR3 length is 13 residues. V lost 9 bases and J lost 7; bases outside the gene matches: 7. CDR3 protein: CASRDRGGEKLFF. The CDR3 coding sequence is TGTGCCAGCCGTGACAGGGGCGGTGAAAAACTGTTTTTT.

This clone was observed a few times. The chain joins TRBV5-4 to TRBJ2-2; D gene unclear. The CDR3 runs to 14 residues. With 1 base removed from V and 2 bases from J, the gap between germline ends came to 6 bases. Per germline, CDR1 SGHNT and CDR2 YYREEE (reference sequence). The CDR3 loop is CASSLSGNTGELFF. In DNA form, the CDR3 reads TGTGCCAGCAGCTTGTCGGGTAACACCGGGGAGCTGTTTTTT.

The CDR3 DNA is TGTGCCAGCAGTTTGGGACAGGGAAGCTCCTACGAGCAGTACTTC. This translates into CASSLGQGSSYEQYF. The rearrangement uses TRBV6-5 and TRBJ2-7; 9 bases fit TRBD1. The V and J ends lost 4 bases and 0 bases, in that order; junction bases with no gene match: 4. This CDR3 has 15 residues. CDR1 and CDR2 from the germline V gene are MNHEY and SVGAGI.

J is TRBJ2-1 and V is TRBV9, with 8 bases lining up with TRBD2. Trimming took 3 bases from V and 0 from J; bases not matched to a gene: 8. The V gene's germline CDR1 is SGDLS and CDR2 YYNGEE. The CDR3 covers 17 residues. CDR3 loop: CASSDHLSGTSYNEQFF. As DNA, the CDR3 is TGTGCCAGCAGCGATCACCTTAGCGGGACCTCCTACAATGAGCAGTTCTTC.

This chain connects TRBV10-3 to TRBJ1-6; TRBD1 aligns across 7 bases. Looked up from germline, CDR1 is ENHRY and CDR2 is SYGVKD. Trimming cost V 6 bases and J 7 bases; bases outside gene matches: 6. This CDR3 has 14 amino acids. The chain's CDR3 is CAISQGVRNSPLHF. CDR3 coding DNA: TGTGCCATCAGCCAGGGGGTAAGGAATTCACCCCTCCACTTT.

The chain is built from TRBV2 and TRBJ2-1, with D perhaps matching TRBD2 (5 bases). V lost 7 bases and J 9 bases, leaving 16 bases between the germline ends. The CDR3 extends over 13 amino acids. The germline gives CDR1 SNHLY, CDR2 FYNNEI. The CDR3: CASTSVARVEQFF. CDR3 DNA sequence: TGTGCCAGCACTTCGGTAGCGAGGGTTGAGCAGTTCTTC.

The chain couples TRBV30 to TRBJ2-7; 12 bases agree with TRBD1. The junction had 16 bases not matched to a gene; V was cut back by 0 bases and J by 4 bases. Germline V gene sequence: CDR1 GTSNPN, CDR2 SVGIG (reference sequence). The CDR3 loop spans 19 amino acids. The CDR3 sequence: CAWSVLFGTGGPKLYEQYF. The CDR3, as DNA: TGTGCCTGGAGTGTACTTTTTGGGACAGGGGGCCCTAAACTTTACGAGCAGTACTTC.

V is TRBV19 and J is TRBJ2-1; D possibly corresponds to TRBD2 (5 bases). In germline, CDR1 is LNHDA, CDR2 SQIVND (reference sequence). Trimming took 5 bases from V and 0 from J, leaving 14 bases between them. The CDR3 length is 16 residues. The CDR3 protein is CASSPEGLSSYNEQFF. CDR3 coding DNA: TGTGCCAGTAGTCCTGAGGGCCTCTCCTCCTACAATGAGCAGTTCTTC.

This clone has more than one count but fewer than ten. This chain connects TRBV5-8 to TRBJ1-2, with D possibly TRBD1 on 5 matching bases. The V gene lost 5 bases and the J gene lost 2 bases, with 25 bases spanning the gap. From germline, CDR1 is SGHTS and CDR2 YDEGEE. The CDR3 contains 18 residues. The chain's CDR3 is CASRPRQNFTSSNYGYTF. Written as DNA, the CDR3 is TGTGCCAGCAGACCCCGACAGAACTTTACCTCCTCAAACTATGGCTACACCTTC.

The chain couples TRBV7-9 to TRBJ2-2, with 9 bases that match TRBD1. The CDR3 is made up of 16 amino acids. V dropped 5 bases and J dropped 2; count of bases not matched to a gene: 6. Germline V gives CDR1 SEHNR, CDR2 FQNEAQ (reference sequence). In DNA, the CDR3 is TGTGCCAGCAGCCGGGGGACAGGGACTAACACCGGGGAGCTGTTTTTT. Amino acid sequence: CASSRGTGTNTGELFF.

This chain uses TRBV18 with TRBJ2-1, with TRBD1 matching 7 bases. With V trimmed by 3 bases and J by 2 bases, 4 bases remained unmatched. The CDR3 has 15 amino acids. Per the germline V gene, CDR1 is KGHSH and CDR2 is LQKENI. CDR3: CASSPMTGTYNEQFF. CDR3 DNA: TGTGCCAGCTCACCTATGACAGGGACCTACAATGAGCAGTTCTTC.

This sequence joins TRBV6-5 and TRBJ1-1, with a weak D call TRBD1 (5 bases). The CDR3 contains 12 residues. Germline-derived CDR1 and CDR2 are MNHEY and SVGAGI. V lost 8 bases and J lost 7, with 14 bases in between. CDR3 region: CASLGGRGEAFF. In nucleotides, the CDR3 is TGTGCCAGCTTGGGGGGAAGAGGTGAAGCTTTCTTT.

The V gene is TRBV27, the J gene TRBJ2-3, with TRBD2 matching 10 bases. The CDR3 is 17 amino acids. Unmatched junction bases numbered 8, after V lost 5 bases and J lost 0 bases. Germline V CDR1 and CDR2: MNHEY, SMNVEV (reference sequence). The CDR3 protein is CASSRFLAGASTDTQYF. The CDR3 bases are TGTGCCAGCAGTCGTTTTCTAGCGGGAGCTAGCACAGATACGCAGTATTTT.